The 32 T cell receptor beta chains below come from one sample, sequenced in a study of T cell responses to AZD1222 COVID-19 vaccine. Produced via immunoSEQ multiplex PCR; TCRdb's table is partial and in-frame only. The sample shows about 59,000 clones, 84% of them seen only once. The sample consisted of peripheral blood, taken on day 0 of AZD1222 vaccination. These receptors all stem from an adult in good health.

The genes are TRBV5-1 and TRBJ2-2, with 8 bases aligning to TRBD1. Germline V gene lookup returns CDR1 SGHRS and CDR2 YFSETQ. Trimming took 0 bases from V and 1 from J; bases not matched to a gene: 8. This CDR3 region has 18 residues. The CDR3 DNA is TGCGCCAGCAGCTTGGCCGTCAGGGGGCTAGGGAACACCGGGGAGCTGTTTTTT. Translating gives CASSLAVRGLGNTGELFF.

The CDR3 sequence: CASSPGTDSYEQYF. For the CDR3, the DNA is TGTGCCAGCAGTCCCGGGACGGACTCCTACGAGCAGTACTTC. The chain employs TRBV5-6 and TRBJ2-7; D is perhaps TRBD1 or TRBD2 (5 bases each). Germline CDR1 is SGHDT and CDR2 is YYEEEE. The germline V and J ends were trimmed by 5 bases and 0 bases, with 12 bases remaining between them. The CDR3 consists of 14 residues.

This clone was recorded once. V gene TRBV5-5 combines with J gene TRBJ1-2; D ambiguous. The CDR3 has 16 amino acids. Trimming cost V 0 bases and J 2 bases, with 14 bases left between them. CDR1 is SGHKS and CDR2 is YYEKEE in the germline V gene (reference sequence). CDR3: CASSLVGGRPNYGYTF. As DNA, the CDR3 is TGTGCCAGCAGCTTGGTAGGAGGGAGACCCAACTATGGCTACACCTTC.

The V gene is TRBV7-9, the J gene TRBJ2-5, with D possibly TRBD2 on 6 matching bases. Deletions cut 5 bases from V and 5 bases from J, with 15 bases between. The CDR3 loop spans 14 amino acids. Germline V gives CDR1 SEHNR, CDR2 FQNEAQ (reference sequence). The chain's CDR3 is CASSLGGGIETQYF. The DNA of the CDR3 is TGTGCCAGCAGCCTCGGGGGTGGGATCGAGACCCAGTACTTC.

This clone was detected only a few times. The chain combines TRBV7-2 with TRBJ1-1; D is ambiguous. CDR3 length: 13 amino acids. V was pared by 4 bases and J by 2 bases, with 8 bases between. CDR1 and CDR2 from the germline V gene are SGHTA and FQGNSA. CDR3 region: CASSSQPNTEAFF. The CDR3, as DNA: TGTGCCAGCAGCTCCCAACCTAACACTGAAGCTTTCTTT.

This clone was counted only a few times. The V and J genes are TRBV28 and TRBJ1-6; D is undetermined. V lost 0 bases and J lost 9, with 9 bases in between. The CDR3 is made up of 14 amino acids. Germline V lookup: CDR1 MDHEN, CDR2 SYDVKM. The CDR3 bases are TGTGCCAGCAGTTTATGGACGCTAACTTCACCCCTCCACTTT. It specifies CASSLWTLTSPLHF.

This rearrangement joins TRBV12-3 or TRBV12-4 to TRBJ1-2; D remains ambiguous. Between the trimmed V and J ends, which lost 6 bases and 2 bases, there was a span of 10 bases. The CDR3 consists of 13 residues. The CDR3 reads CASRPGVNYGYTF. CDR3 in DNA: TGTGCCAGCAGGCCCGGGGTGAACTATGGCTACACCTTC.

V is TRBV5-6 and J is TRBJ2-1; D not certain. This CDR3 is 16 amino acids long. The V and J ends lost 0 bases and 0 bases respectively, with 10 bases between them. Per the germline V gene, CDR1 is SGHDT and CDR2 is YYEEEE. In nucleotides, the CDR3 is TGTGCCAGCAGCTTGGTGGCCACGAGCTCCTACAATGAGCAGTTCTTC. Protein: CASSLVATSSYNEQFF.

The chain uses TRBV11-2 and TRBJ2-2, with 8 bases fitting TRBD2. The CDR3 covers 15 residues. Germline loops: CDR1 SGHAT, CDR2 FQNNGV. With 1 base clipped from V and 7 bases from J, the junction kept 5 bases outside the gene matches. The CDR3 nucleotides are TGTGCCAGCAGCTTAGGCGGGGGGAAGGTCGGGGAGCTGTTTTTT. Translated, it gives CASSLGGGKVGELFF.

This clone was counted once. This chain joins TRBV18 and TRBJ2-1, with a weak D call TRBD1 (6 bases). V dropped 4 bases and J dropped 5 bases, with 9 bases sitting between them. Germline-derived CDR1 and CDR2 are KGHSH and LQKENI. CDR3 length equals 13 residues. The CDR3 loop reads CASSRGQNNEQFF. In nucleotides, the CDR3 is TGTGCCAGCTCACGTGGACAGAACAATGAGCAGTTCTTC.

J is TRBJ2-2 and V is TRBV5-1; no reliable D call. V was cut by 5 bases and J by 1 base, with 3 bases left in between. Germline V lookup: CDR1 SGHRS, CDR2 YFSETQ. This CDR3 is 12 amino acids long. The CDR3 loop is CASRMNTGELFF. The CDR3 DNA is TGCGCCAGCAGGATGAACACCGGGGAGCTGTTTTTT.

In its sample, this clone was seen a few times. The chain couples TRBV2 to TRBJ2-7; D might be TRBD1 (5 bases). The V and J ends lost 7 bases and 0 bases respectively, with 10 bases between them. Germline V gene sequence: CDR1 SNHLY, CDR2 FYNNEI. This CDR3 spans 13 amino acids. The CDR3 DNA reads as TGTGCCAGCATTAGACAGAGCTCCTACGAGCAGTACTTC. It yields the protein CASIRQSSYEQYF. Together with reference TRBV2 and TRBJ2-7, the CDR3 gives the full variable domain: EPEVTQTPSHQVTQMGQEVILRCVPISNHLYFYWYRQILGQKVEFLVSFYNNEISEKSEIFDDQFSVERPDGSNFTLKIRSTKLEDSAMYFCASIRQSSYEQYFGPGTRLTVT.

The rearrangement uses TRBV19 and TRBJ2-2; TRBD1 or TRBD2 may be the D gene (5 bases each). V shed 5 bases and J shed 5 bases, with 12 bases lying between them. The CDR3 runs 14 residues. Germline values: CDR1 LNHDA, CDR2 SQIVND (reference sequence). The DNA for the CDR3 is TGTGCCAGTAGTCTCGTGTGGGGGACCGGGGAGCTGTTTTTT. Translation gives CASSLVWGTGELFF.

This clone was observed once. This rearrangement joins TRBV14 to TRBJ1-5; D not resolved. Germline CDR1 is SGHDN and CDR2 is FVKESK. The CDR3 consists of 13 residues. Trimming removed 0 bases at V and 3 bases at J, with 3 bases between. CDR3: CASSQDHNQPQHF. CDR3 DNA: TGTGCCAGCAGCCAAGACCACAATCAGCCCCAGCATTTT.

There are a few counts of this clone. The chain combines TRBV6-5 with TRBJ2-5, with D maybe TRBD2 (5 bases). The CDR3 contains 13 residues. V shed 8 bases and J shed 5 bases, with 15 bases lying between them. The germline gives CDR1 MNHEY, CDR2 SVGAGI. The CDR3 region is CASRDRGWETQYF. The CDR3 DNA is TGTGCCAGCCGAGACCGGGGTTGGGAGACCCAGTACTTC.

The chain employs TRBV4-1 and TRBJ2-1; D perhaps matches TRBD2 (6 bases). The length of the CDR3 is 16 residues. Germline V CDR1 and CDR2: MGHRA, YSYEKL. The V end was cut by 3 bases, the J end by 9 bases, with 21 bases between. The CDR3 sequence is CASSHDPRGEVCEQFF. The CDR3 DNA reads as TGCGCCAGCAGCCATGATCCAAGAGGGGAGGTATGTGAGCAGTTCTTC.

This clone was seen a single time. The chain links TRBV2 to TRBJ1-5, with D possibly TRBD1 on 5 matching bases. Per germline, CDR1 SNHLY and CDR2 FYNNEI. The CDR3 contains 14 residues. Deletions cut 3 bases from V and 3 bases from J, with 9 bases between. CDR3 DNA: TGTGCCAGCAGTGAGGGGGACCTCAATCAGCCCCAGCATTTT. It codes for CASSEGDLNQPQHF.

The J gene is TRBJ2-5, the V gene TRBV9; 13 bases line up with TRBD2. The ends lost 0 bases at V and 4 bases at J; junction bases unmatched: 3. The CDR3 contains 16 residues. The germline CDR1 and CDR2 sequences are SGDLS and YYNGEE. The CDR3 DNA reads TGTGCCAGCAGCGTAGGACTAGCGGGGGGTAGAGAGACCCAGTACTTC. As protein: CASSVGLAGGRETQYF.

This chain connects TRBV18 to TRBJ2-7; D is unresolved. This CDR3 has 11 residues. Per the germline V gene, CDR1 is KGHSH and CDR2 is LQKENI. V was trimmed by 6 bases and J by 6 bases, leaving 9 bases between them. DNA of the CDR3: TGTGCCAGCTCCCTTAGAGGCGAGCAGTACTTC. Protein: CASSLRGEQYF. The full variable domain, in which reference TRBV18 and TRBJ2-7 provide the parts outside the CDR3, is NAGVMQNPRHLVRRRGQEARLRCSPMKGHSHVYWYRQLPEEGLKFMVYLQKENIIDESGMPKERFSAEFPKEGPSILRIQQVVRGDSAAYFCASSLRGEQYFGPGTRLTVT.

The chain couples TRBV7-6 to TRBJ2-5; D possibly uses TRBD1 or TRBD2 (6 bases each). This CDR3 is 15 amino acids long. Germline V gives CDR1 SGHVS, CDR2 FNYEAQ. V was pared by 5 bases and J by 4 bases, with 17 bases between. The CDR3 nucleotides read TGTGCCAGCAGCCGGAACAGGGAGGAGTCAGAGACCCAGTACTTC. It encodes CASSRNREESETQYF. Filled out from reference TRBV7-6 and TRBJ2-5, the complete variable domain reads GAGVSQSPRYKVTKRGQDVALRCDPISGHVSLYWYRQALGQGPEFLTYFNYEAQQDKSGLPNDRFSAERPEGSISTLTIQRTEQRDSAMYRCASSRNREESETQYFGPGTRLLVL.

This chain uses TRBV6-4 with TRBJ1-1; weak D call: TRBD1 (5 bases). V was cut by 6 bases and J by 0 bases, with 8 bases left in between. CDR1 and CDR2 from the germline V gene are MRHNA and SNTAGT. The CDR3 sequence is 13 residues long. The CDR3 is CASRGHLNTEAFF. The CDR3 DNA reads TGTGCCAGCAGAGGACACTTGAACACTGAAGCTTTCTTT.

V gene TRBV7-2 combines with J gene TRBJ2-7; a weak D match, TRBD2 (6 bases). Trimming took off 2 bases at V and 6 bases at J, with 17 bases between the two ends. Germline loops: CDR1 SGHTA, CDR2 FQGNSA. The CDR3 length is 15 residues. The CDR3 DNA sequence: TGTGCCAGCAGCTTATGGGTTTTGGAGGGGCCCGAGCAGTACTTC. Translating gives CASSLWVLEGPEQYF.

The V and J genes are TRBV6-6 and TRBJ2-2; 7 bases match TRBD1. The V and J ends lost 2 bases and 2 bases, in that order; junction bases with no gene match: 5. This CDR3 contains 16 residues. Per the germline V gene, CDR1 is MNHNY and CDR2 is SVGAGI (reference sequence). CDR3 in amino acids: CASSYGTAPNTGELFF. CDR3 nucleotide sequence: TGTGCCAGCAGTTACGGGACAGCACCCAACACCGGGGAGCTGTTTTTT.

CDR3 amino acids: CASSVSTNEQFF. CDR3 nucleotides: TGTGCCAGCAGCGTTTCAACCAATGAGCAGTTCTTC. The genes are TRBV9 and TRBJ2-1; unclear D gene. The germline V and J ends were trimmed by 2 bases and 6 bases, with 6 bases remaining between them. Germline lookup yields CDR1 SGDLS and CDR2 YYNGEE. The CDR3 extends over 12 amino acids.

The V gene is TRBV7-2, the J gene TRBJ1-1; possibly TRBD1 for D (6 bases). The CDR3 consists of 15 residues. Germline V gene lookup returns CDR1 SGHTA and CDR2 FQGNSA. The V end lost 8 bases, the J end lost 2 bases, and 18 bases lay between the germline ends. The CDR3 DNA reads TGTGCCAGCGGACGGACAGTACCCTTAAACACTGAAGCTTTCTTT. Its translation: CASGRTVPLNTEAFF.

This chain uses TRBV6-5 with TRBJ1-2; TRBD1 matches at 9 bases. After removal of 0 bases from V and 1 base from J, the junction contained 0 bases not matched to a gene. Germline CDR1 is MNHEY and CDR2 is SVGAGI. CDR3 size: 15 residues. CDR3 bases: TGTGCCAGCAGTTACTCGGGACAGGGTAACTATGGCTACACCTTC. Protein: CASSYSGQGNYGYTF.

J is TRBJ1-5 and V is TRBV6-5, with TRBD1 as a possible D gene (6 bases). This CDR3 is built from 13 residues. CDR1 is MNHEY and CDR2 is SVGAGI in the germline V gene. V lost 6 bases and J 7 bases, leaving 13 bases between the germline ends. The chain's CDR3 is CASRVGGGQPQHF. The CDR3 coding sequence is TGTGCCAGCAGGGTAGGGGGGGGACAGCCCCAGCATTTT.

The table lists this clone with a few counts. This rearrangement joins TRBV30 to TRBJ2-7; 8 bases agree with TRBD1. V lost 8 bases to trimming and J lost 0 bases; unmatched junction nucleotides: 6. This CDR3 is 13 amino acids long. The germline CDR1 and CDR2 sequences are GTSNPN and SVGIG (reference sequence). DNA for the CDR3: TGTGCCCTGGGGACAGGTAGCTCCTACGAGCAGTACTTC. Translation: CALGTGSSYEQYF. The variable domain in full, with the rest retrieved from reference TRBV30 and TRBJ2-7, is SQTIHQWPATLVQPVGSPLSLECTVEGTSNPNLYWYRQAAGRGLQLLFYSVGIGQISSEVPQNLSASRPQDRQFILSSKKLLLSDSGFYLCALGTGSSYEQYFGPGTRLTVT.

The rearrangement uses TRBV9 and TRBJ2-7; D gene unclear. Trimming left V 2 bases short and J 0 bases short, with 12 bases between. CDR3 size: 15 residues. The V gene's germline CDR1 is SGDLS and CDR2 YYNGEE. The DNA for the CDR3 is TGTGCCAGCAGCGTCGGCACTTCCTACTCCTACGAGCAGTACTTC. Translating it yields CASSVGTSYSYEQYF.

This clone was seen only once. V usage is TRBV14 and J usage is TRBJ2-2; D assignment may be TRBD1 or TRBD2 (5 bases each). CDR1 and CDR2 from the germline V gene are SGHDN and FVKESK. V was pared by 0 bases and J by 5 bases, with 7 bases between. The CDR3 has 14 residues. CDR3 DNA sequence: TGTGCCAGCAGCCAAGATTGGGGGACCGGGGAGCTGTTTTTT. This sequence encodes CASSQDWGTGELFF.

The chain uses TRBV19 and TRBJ2-7; D gene ambiguous. The CDR3 covers 13 residues. Per the germline V gene, CDR1 is LNHDA and CDR2 is SQIVND (reference sequence). Trimming removed 5 bases from V and 4 bases from J, with 12 bases in between. This CDR3 reads CASSPKSGYEQYF. CDR3 nucleotides: TGTGCCAGTAGTCCCAAATCGGGTTACGAGCAGTACTTC.

This chain links TRBV5-8 with TRBJ2-7, with 7 positions matching TRBD1. V lost 1 base to trimming and J lost 3 bases; unmatched junction nucleotides: 13. CDR3 length equals 17 residues. Looked up from germline, CDR1 is SGHTS and CDR2 is YDEGEE. In DNA form, the CDR3 reads TGTGCCAGCAGCTTGAACTGGTGGACAGGAGGAGACTACGAGCAGTACTTC. It yields the protein CASSLNWWTGGDYEQYF.